These 19 T cell receptor beta chains originate from one sample sequenced in a study of cytomegalovirus exposure and HLA in healthy donors. Repertoires were generated with immunoSEQ multiplex PCR, while TCRdb's copy carries only in-frame clones and drops some. The sample holds more than 70,000 clones, 96% seen once. Specimen: PBMCs. The source is a man younger than 35 in good health and CMV-seropositive.

This clone appeared a single time. V gene TRBV29-1 combines with J gene TRBJ1-2; 8 bases align to TRBD1. There are 14 residues in the CDR3. Per germline, CDR1 SQVTM and CDR2 ANQGSEA. The J segment lost 3 bases and the V segment lost 0 bases, leaving 3 bases of the junction unmatched. CDR3 sequence reads: CSVEDQDRDYGYTF. In DNA form, the CDR3 reads TGCAGCGTTGAAGATCAGGACAGGGACTATGGCTACACCTTC.

The V call is TRBV10-3, the J call TRBJ1-5; TRBD1 agrees at 9 bases. V trimming: 6 bases; J trimming: 5 bases; junction bases outside the gene matches: 17. In germline, CDR1 is ENHRY, CDR2 SYGVKD. This CDR3 contains 18 residues. The CDR3 loop is CAISNQNRPDRGHQPQHF. The CDR3 coding sequence is TGTGCCATCAGCAATCAGAACAGACCGGACAGGGGTCATCAGCCCCAGCATTTT.

The rearrangement links TRBV6-5 to TRBJ2-7, with TRBD1 matching over 7 bases. Germline CDR1 is MNHEY and CDR2 is SVGAGI. V lost 0 bases, J lost 6 bases, and 11 bases stayed unmatched. The CDR3 totals 16 residues. Here the CDR3 DNA reads TGTGCCAGCAGTTACTCGGGGACAGACAGATCGGGCGAGCAGTACTTC. Encoded protein: CASSYSGTDRSGEQYF.

The rearrangement joins TRBV6-1 to TRBJ1-1; no firm D call. Trimming left V 8 bases short and J 8 bases short, with 12 bases between. Germline V gene lookup returns CDR1 MNHNS and CDR2 SASEGT. The CDR3 totals 11 residues. CDR3 nucleotides: TGTGCCAGCTTAACCCCGAGGGAAGCTTTCTTT. This encodes CASLTPREAFF.

This clone was picked up one time. The chain is built from TRBV5-8 and TRBJ1-2, with D maybe TRBD1 (6 bases). The germline CDR1 and CDR2 sequences are SGHTS and YDEGEE. Between the trimmed V and J ends, which lost 2 bases and 4 bases, there was a span of 15 bases. The CDR3 sequence is 15 residues long. CDR3 coding DNA: TGTGCCAGCAGCTTAGGGGGTATAACACCCTATGGCTACACCTTC. Translated, it gives CASSLGGITPYGYTF. Full variable domain (missing parts from reference TRBV5-8 and TRBJ1-2): EAGVTQSPTHLIKTRGQQATLRCSPISGHTSVYWYQQALGLGLQFLLWYDEGEERNRGNFPPRFSGRQFPNYSSELNVNALELEDSALYLCASSLGGITPYGYTFGSGTRLTVV.

The table lists this clone with a few counts. This chain connects TRBV27 to TRBJ2-3; 10 bases are shared with TRBD1. The V segment lost 5 bases and the J segment 4 bases; nucleotides outside the gene matches: 9. Per the germline V gene, CDR1 is MNHEY and CDR2 is SMNVEV (reference sequence). This CDR3 spans 16 amino acids. CDR3 in DNA: TGTGCCAGCAGTCCCTCCGGGACAGGGGCTTCAGATACGCAGTATTTT. This sequence encodes CASSPSGTGASDTQYF.

The chain is built from TRBV6-6 and TRBJ2-7; the match to TRBD2 covers 8 bases. V shed 6 bases, J shed 3 bases, and the junction held 7 bases outside the gene matches. CDR1 is MNHNY, CDR2 SVGAGI, per germline (reference sequence). This CDR3 has 14 residues. The CDR3 DNA is TGTGCCAGCAGGTCCCGGGGGGGATTCTACGAGCAGTACTTC. Translation: CASRSRGGFYEQYF.

This clone was detected once. This rearrangement joins TRBV5-1 to TRBJ2-3; 8 nucleotides match TRBD2. CDR1 SGHRS and CDR2 YFSETQ come from the germline V gene. The CDR3 has 19 residues. V lost 0 bases and J lost 1; bases outside the gene matches: 13. CDR3 region: CASSLGSQAGTSGTDTQYF. CDR3 coding DNA: TGCGCCAGCAGCTTGGGGTCACAGGCGGGGACTAGTGGCACAGATACGCAGTATTTT.

A single count supports this clone. The chain employs TRBV6-1 and TRBJ1-4; perhaps TRBD1 as D (6 bases). Trimming left V 6 bases short and J 8 bases short, with 16 bases between. The CDR3 sequence is 14 residues long. The V gene's germline CDR1 is MNHNS and CDR2 SASEGT. CDR3 sequence reads: CASRTTGRSEKLFF. The CDR3 region has the DNA TGTGCCAGCAGGACTACAGGGCGGAGCGAAAAACTGTTTTTT.

This clone was detected only a few times. The DNA for the CDR3 is TGTGCCAGCAGTGAGGAAGGGGCTGAAGCTTTCTTT. This codes for CASSEEGAEAFF. The rearrangement joins TRBV25-1 to TRBJ1-1, with D maybe TRBD1 (5 bases). This CDR3 is built from 12 residues. Germline V gene sequence: CDR1 MGHDK, CDR2 SYGVNS. V lost 3 bases and J 6 bases, leaving 8 bases between the germline ends.

The gene calls are TRBV28 and TRBJ2-7, with D hard to call. Germline V gene data show CDR1 as MDHEN and CDR2 as SYDVKM. The CDR3 has 13 residues. V was pared by 7 bases and J by 3 bases, with 13 bases between. The CDR3 bases are TGTGCCAGCAAACTCGACACCCGCTACGAGCAGTACTTC. Translated: CASKLDTRYEQYF.

The chain joins TRBV6-4 to TRBJ1-4; no clear D gene. The V and J ends lost 9 bases and 10 bases respectively, with 15 bases between them. There are 12 residues in the CDR3. The germline V gene encodes CDR1 MRHNA and CDR2 SNTAGT. The CDR3 DNA sequence: TGTGCCAGTCGCGATGGAGCGGGAAAACTGTTTTTT. Translated, it gives CASRDGAGKLFF.

The table lists this clone with a count of one. V gene TRBV4-1 combines with J gene TRBJ2-7, with 9 bases fitting TRBD2. Germline V gene lookup returns CDR1 MGHRA and CDR2 YSYEKL. J gave up 1 base and V 8 bases, and 6 bases lay outside the gene matches. This CDR3 spans 14 amino acids. CDR3 region: CASRQTSGSYEQYF. CDR3 DNA sequence: TGCGCCAGCCGTCAGACTAGCGGTTCCTACGAGCAGTACTTC.

The V and J genes are TRBV15 and TRBJ2-3; D perhaps matches TRBD2 (6 bases). The CDR3 spans 15 residues. The V gene lost 0 bases and the J gene lost 2 bases, with 9 bases spanning the gap. The germline CDR1 and CDR2 sequences are LNHNV and YYDKDF (reference sequence). In DNA form, the CDR3 reads TGTGCCACCAGCAGAGATAGCGGTCCCACAGATACGCAGTATTTT. As protein: CATSRDSGPTDTQYF.

The chain has TRBV4-1 and TRBJ1-2; 9 bases align to TRBD1. Losses at the gene ends were 1 base for V and 8 bases for J; bases not matched to a gene: 8. Germline loops: CDR1 MGHRA, CDR2 YSYEKL. The CDR3 totals 15 residues. This CDR3 reads CASSQVERQGDGYTF. The CDR3 DNA follows: TGCGCCAGCAGCCAAGTAGAGCGACAGGGGGACGGCTACACCTTC.

The rearrangement uses TRBV5-6 and TRBJ2-7; D may be TRBD1 (5 bases). Germline loops: CDR1 SGHDT, CDR2 YYEEEE. The germline V and J ends were trimmed by 0 bases and 6 bases, with 16 bases remaining between them. The CDR3 loop spans 15 amino acids. The DNA of the CDR3 is TGTGCCAGCAGCTTGGGGCTGGGGCTCAGTGGCGAGCAGTACTTC. This sequence encodes CASSLGLGLSGEQYF.

The V call is TRBV29-1, the J call TRBJ1-4; 7 bases match TRBD1. V trimming: 7 bases; J trimming: 12 bases; junction bases outside the gene matches: 8. Germline CDR1 reads SQVTM; CDR2 reads ANQGSEA. The CDR3 consists of 11 residues. CDR3 region: CSARGDRELFF. Here the CDR3 DNA reads TGCAGCGCCCGAGGTGACAGGGAACTGTTTTTT.

V and J are TRBV7-9 and TRBJ2-1; D is possibly TRBD2 (5 bases). Trimming took off 5 bases at V and 0 bases at J, with 17 bases between the two ends. The CDR3 is 17 residues long. The germline gives CDR1 SEHNR, CDR2 FQNEAQ (reference sequence). The CDR3 sequence: CASSGPARTGSYNEQFF. The CDR3 DNA reads as TGTGCCAGCAGCGGACCGGCCAGGACTGGCTCCTACAATGAGCAGTTCTTC.

The J gene is TRBJ2-3, the V gene TRBV11-2; D not resolved. Germline V gives CDR1 SGHAT, CDR2 FQNNGV. CDR3 length equals 15 residues. The ends were cut back, 1 base at V and 0 bases at J, with 8 bases in the middle. In nucleotides, the CDR3 is TGTGCCAGCAGCTTAGGGCGGCCAAGCACAGATACGCAGTATTTT. As protein: CASSLGRPSTDTQYF.